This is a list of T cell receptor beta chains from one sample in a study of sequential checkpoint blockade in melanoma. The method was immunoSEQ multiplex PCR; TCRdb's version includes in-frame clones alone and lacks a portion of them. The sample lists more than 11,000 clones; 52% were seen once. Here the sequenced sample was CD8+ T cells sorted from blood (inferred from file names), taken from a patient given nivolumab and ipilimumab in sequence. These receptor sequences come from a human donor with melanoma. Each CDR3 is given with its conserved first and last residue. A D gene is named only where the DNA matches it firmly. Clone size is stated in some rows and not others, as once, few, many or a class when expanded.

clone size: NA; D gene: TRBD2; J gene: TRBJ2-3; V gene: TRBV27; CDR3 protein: CASSPPLTSKSTDTQYF; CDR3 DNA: TGTGCCAGCAGTCCCCCCCTGACTAGCAAAAGCACAGATACGCAGTATTTT
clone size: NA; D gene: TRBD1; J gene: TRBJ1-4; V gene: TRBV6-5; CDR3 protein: CASSFSGTGDVEKLFF; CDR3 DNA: TGTGCCAGCAGTTTCTCCGGGACAGGGGACGTCGAAAAACTGTTTTTT
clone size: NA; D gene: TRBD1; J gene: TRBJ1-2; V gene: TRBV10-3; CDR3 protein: CAISDTTGAYYGYTF; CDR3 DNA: TGTGCCATCAGTGACACGACAGGGGCCTACTATGGCTACACCTTC
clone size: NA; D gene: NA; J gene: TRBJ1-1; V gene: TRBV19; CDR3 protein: CASTFTGSEAFF; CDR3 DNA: TGTGCCAGTACCTTCACAGGGTCGGAAGCTTTCTTT
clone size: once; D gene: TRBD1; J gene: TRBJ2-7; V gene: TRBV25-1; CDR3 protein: CASRKQTGSSYEQYF; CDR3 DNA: TGTGCCAGCAGGAAACAGACAGGGAGCTCCTACGAGCAGTACTTC
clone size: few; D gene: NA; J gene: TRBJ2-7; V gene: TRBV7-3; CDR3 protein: CASSLASARRPAEQYF; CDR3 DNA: TGTGCCAGCAGCTTGGCCAGTGCCCGGCGGCCTGCCGAGCAGTACTTC
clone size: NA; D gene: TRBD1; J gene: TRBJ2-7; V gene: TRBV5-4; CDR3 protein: CASRRPGTVPYEQYF; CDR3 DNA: TGTGCCAGCAGAAGGCCCGGGACAGTCCCCTACGAGCAGTACTTC
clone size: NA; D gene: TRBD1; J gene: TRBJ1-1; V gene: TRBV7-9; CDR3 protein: CASSSGQKNTEAFF; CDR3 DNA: TGTGCCAGCAGCTCGGGACAGAAGAACACTGAAGCTTTCTTT
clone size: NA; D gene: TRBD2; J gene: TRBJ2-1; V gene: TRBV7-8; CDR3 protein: CASSLGAGVWNEQFF; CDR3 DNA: TGTGCCAGCAGCCTCGGAGCGGGAGTGTGGAATGAGCAGTTCTTC
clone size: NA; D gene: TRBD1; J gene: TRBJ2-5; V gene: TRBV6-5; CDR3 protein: CASSVGDRDQETQYF; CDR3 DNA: TGTGCCAGCAGTGTCGGGGACAGGGATCAAGAGACCCAGTACTTC
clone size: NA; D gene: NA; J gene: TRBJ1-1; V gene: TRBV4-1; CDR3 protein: CASSHPGGTEAFF; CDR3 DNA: TGCGCCAGCAGCCACCCGGGGGGCACTGAAGCTTTCTTT
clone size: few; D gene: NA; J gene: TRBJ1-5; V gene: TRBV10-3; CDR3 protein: CAISEQNQPQHF; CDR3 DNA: TGTGCCATCAGTGAGCAGAATCAGCCCCAGCATTTT
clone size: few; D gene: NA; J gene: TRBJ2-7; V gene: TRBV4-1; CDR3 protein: CASSQGAGNSYEQYF; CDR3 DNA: TGCGCCAGCAGCCAAGGGGCCGGAAACTCCTACGAGCAGTACTTC
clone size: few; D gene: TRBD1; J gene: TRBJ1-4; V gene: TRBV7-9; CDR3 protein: CASSLAWETGVEKLFF; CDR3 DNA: TGTGCCAGCAGCTTAGCGTGGGAGACAGGGGTTGAAAAACTGTTTTTT
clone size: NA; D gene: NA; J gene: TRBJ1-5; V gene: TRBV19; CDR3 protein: CATAPGQSNQPQHF; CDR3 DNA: TGTGCCACCGCCCCCGGACAGAGCAATCAGCCCCAGCATTTT
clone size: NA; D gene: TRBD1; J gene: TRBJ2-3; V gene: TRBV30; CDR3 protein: CAWSTGQGLDTQYF; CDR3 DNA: TGTGCCTGGAGTACAGGACAGGGGTTAGATACGCAGTATTTT
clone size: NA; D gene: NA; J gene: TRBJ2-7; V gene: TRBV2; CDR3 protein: CASSGAGHNYEQYF; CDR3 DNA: TGTGCCAGCAGTGGGGCCGGACACAACTACGAGCAGTACTTC
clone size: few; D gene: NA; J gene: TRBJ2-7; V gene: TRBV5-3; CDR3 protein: CASSQEGGQSYEQYF; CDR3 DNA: TGTGCCAGCAGCCAAGAAGGCGGACAGTCCTACGAGCAGTACTTC
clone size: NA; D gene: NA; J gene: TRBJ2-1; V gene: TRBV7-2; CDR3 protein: CASSGSGTVLGEQFF; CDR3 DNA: TGTGCCAGCAGCGGATCAGGGACTGTACTAGGGGAGCAGTTCTTC
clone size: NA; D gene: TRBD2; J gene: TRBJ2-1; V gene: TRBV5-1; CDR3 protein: CASSYPLPRLAGMISYNEQFF; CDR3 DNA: TGCGCCAGCAGCTATCCCCTACCCCGACTAGCGGGAATGATCTCCTACAATGAGCAGTTCTTC
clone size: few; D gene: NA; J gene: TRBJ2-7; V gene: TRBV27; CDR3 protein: CASSVQGFVYEQYF; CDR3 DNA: TGTGCCAGCAGTGTACAGGGATTTGTGTACGAGCAGTACTTC
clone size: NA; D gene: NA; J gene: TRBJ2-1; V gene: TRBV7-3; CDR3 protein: CASSLGGGQYNEQFF; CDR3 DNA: TGTGCCAGCAGCTTAGGGGGGGGACAATACAATGAGCAGTTCTTC
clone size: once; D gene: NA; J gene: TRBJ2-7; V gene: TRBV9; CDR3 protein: CASSVAGSHEQYF; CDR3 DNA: TGTGCCAGCAGCGTAGCCGGGTCCCACGAGCAGTACTTC
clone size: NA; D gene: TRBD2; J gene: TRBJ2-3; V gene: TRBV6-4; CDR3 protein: CASRPDGGSTDTQYF; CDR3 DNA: TGTGCCAGCAGGCCGGACGGGGGGAGCACAGATACGCAGTATTTT
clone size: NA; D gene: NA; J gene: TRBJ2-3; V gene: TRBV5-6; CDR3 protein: CATGTLLLPTDTQYF; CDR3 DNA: TGTGCCACCGGGACACTCCTACTACCCACAGATACGCAGTATTTT
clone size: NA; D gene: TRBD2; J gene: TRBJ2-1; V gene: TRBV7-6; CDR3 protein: CASSPGTSNEQFF; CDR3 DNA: TGTGCCAGCAGCCCCGGGACTAGCAATGAGCAGTTCTTC
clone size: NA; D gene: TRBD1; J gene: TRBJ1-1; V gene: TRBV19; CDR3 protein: CASSTLQGVYQTEAFF; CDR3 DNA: TGTGCCAGTAGTACCCTCCAGGGGGTGTATCAAACTGAAGCTTTCTTT